The T cell receptor (beta chain) under discussion was sequenced for a study of human T cells and chemical hapten exposure. This clonotype was picked up a small number of times. In the source study's methods: Samples contained a median of about 100,000 TCRs, with a range of roughly 20,000 to 690,600. In TCRdb, the RACE reads were re-called with MiXCR into one record per CDR3 protein. The V and J calls, along with clone size, are taken from TCRdb and not from the paper's own processing. The sample has tens of thousands of distinct CDR3 sequences; 8.5% to 10% are singletons. Regarding time point: patch test 2, 6 weeks after DPC sensitization. As for treatment: therapeutic diphenylcyclopropenone sensitization with weekly scalp DPC. RNA extraction used unfractionated whole blood as the source of total RNA. V was pared by 0 bases and J by 4 bases, with 4 bases between. In germline, CDR1 is SGHAT, CDR2 FQDESV (reference sequence). The CDR3 is 13 residues long.

The J gene is TRBJ2-1, the V gene TRBV11-1; D call uncertain. Specimen: whole blood, collected in connection with sensitization to the hapten diphenylcyclopropenone (DPC). The sequence was collected from a woman aged 25 to 39 with alopecia areata. Some clones in this sample may be carry-over from other donors' samples. As DNA, the CDR3 is TGTGCCAGCAGCTTAGCGGAGTACAATGAGCAGTTCTTC. This encodes CASSLAEYNEQFF.